This passage covers 22 T cell receptor beta chains from one sample sequenced in a study of cytomegalovirus exposure and HLA in healthy donors. 60 Vbeta and 13 Jbeta primers were used in PCR. The repertoire was sequenced with immunoSEQ multiplex PCR; TCRdb's copy has only in-frame clones and lacks some. The sample carries around 150,000 clones, around 65% recorded once. The specimen sequenced was PBMCs. The receptors shown here come from a woman aged 40-49 years in good health and CMV-seropositive.

This chain joins TRBV10-1 and TRBJ2-1; 14 bases fit TRBD2. The ends lost 2 bases at V and 12 bases at J; junction bases unmatched: 3. The length of the CDR3 is 14 residues. Germline V gene sequence: CDR1 WNHNN, CDR2 SYGVQD (reference sequence). CDR3 region: CASSERLAGGLQFF. CDR3 coding DNA: TGCGCCAGCAGTGAGAGACTAGCGGGAGGGCTGCAGTTCTTC.

This rearrangement joins TRBV5-6 to TRBJ2-1; 8 bases fit TRBD1. V shed 3 bases and J 7 bases; nucleotides not matched to a gene: 6. The CDR3 has 14 amino acids. CDR1 SGHDT and CDR2 YYEEEE come from the germline V gene. The CDR3 here is CASSSGQGLNEQFF. The CDR3 nucleotides are TGTGCCAGCAGCTCTGGACAGGGACTGAATGAGCAGTTCTTC.

This clone appeared a single time. This chain connects TRBV4-3 to TRBJ1-1, with D tentatively TRBD1 (6 bases). Germline CDR1 is LGHNA and CDR2 is YSLEER. The CDR3 runs 15 residues. V dropped 2 bases and J dropped 6 bases, with 16 bases sitting between them. CDR3 nucleotides: TGCGCCAGCAGCCAACCCCAGACAGGAAGGGCTGAAGCTTTCTTT. Its protein is CASSQPQTGRAEAFF.

The count of this clone is one. J is TRBJ1-2 and V is TRBV6-1, with D perhaps matching TRBD1 (5 bases). Trimming shortened V by 1 base and J by 5 bases, and 17 bases separated the two germline ends. The CDR3 runs to 16 residues. CDR1 is MNHNS and CDR2 is SASEGT in the germline V gene. The DNA for the CDR3 is TGTGCCAGCAGTGAAGAGGGTTCAGGGCTTCTTTATGGCTACACCTTC. It encodes CASSEEGSGLLYGYTF.

The V and J genes are TRBV13 and TRBJ1-4; the match to TRBD1 covers 7 bases. This CDR3 region has 15 residues. The J segment lost 8 bases and the V segment lost 6 bases, leaving 12 bases of the junction unmatched. Per the germline V gene, CDR1 is PRHDT and CDR2 is FYEKMQ (reference sequence). The CDR3 nucleotides are TGTGCCAGCAGATATCGACAGGGTCGTGGAGAAAAACTGTTTTTT. Translating gives CASRYRQGRGEKLFF.

This clone was detected a few times. J is TRBJ2-2 and V is TRBV5-1; D gene uncertain. This CDR3 is built from 13 residues. V lost 1 base and J lost 3, with 4 bases in between. Germline CDR1 is SGHRS and CDR2 is YFSETQ. The CDR3 here is CASSLFDTGELFF. The CDR3 DNA sequence: TGCGCCAGCAGCTTGTTCGACACCGGGGAGCTGTTTTTT.

The genes are TRBV14 and TRBJ2-7, with TRBD2 matching 14 bases. The CDR3 is made up of 16 amino acids. Germline CDR1 SGHDN, CDR2 FVKESK. V lost 3 bases and J lost 2; bases outside the gene matches: 3. The CDR3 region has the DNA TGTGCCAGCAGCCAGGGACTAGCGGGAGTCACCTACGAGCAGTACTTC. It specifies CASSQGLAGVTYEQYF.

The chain recombines TRBV11-2 with TRBJ2-3; D is uncertain. The CDR3 is 15 residues long. In germline, CDR1 is SGHAT, CDR2 FQNNGV. The V end lost 0 bases, the J end lost 2 bases, and 9 bases lay between the germline ends. The CDR3, as DNA: TGTGCCAGCAGCTTAGAACACGGGTTCACAGATACGCAGTATTTT. Its translation is CASSLEHGFTDTQYF.

The V gene is TRBV6-1, the J gene TRBJ1-2; no clear D. V lost 2 bases and J lost 8, with 9 bases in between. The CDR3 loop spans 12 amino acids. CDR1 MNHNS and CDR2 SASEGT come from the germline V gene. CDR3 protein: CASSEPGSGYTF. CDR3 nucleotide sequence: TGTGCCAGCAGTGAACCGGGGAGCGGCTACACCTTC.

The chain has TRBV28 and TRBJ1-3; possibly TRBD1 for D (5 bases). V lost 3 bases, J lost 3 bases, and 9 bases lay in between. The CDR3 loop spans 14 amino acids. Germline V CDR1 and CDR2: MDHEN, SYDVKM. CDR3 nucleotides: TGTGCCAGCAGTTTGGGGGGTTATGGAAACACCATATATTTT. It specifies CASSLGGYGNTIYF.

V and J are TRBV5-1 and TRBJ2-3; 11 bases match TRBD2. This CDR3 is 16 amino acids long. The V segment lost 3 bases and the J segment 2 bases; nucleotides outside the gene matches: 5. From germline, CDR1 is SGHRS and CDR2 YFSETQ. CDR3 region: CASSSGTSGDTDTQYF. In nucleotides, the CDR3 is TGCGCCAGCAGCTCAGGGACTAGCGGTGACACAGATACGCAGTATTTT.

A remark on this clone: The junction differs from germline at one of its ends, possibly a read error. The chain recombines TRBV7-9 with TRBJ2-5; D unclear. The CDR3 is 12 amino acids. Germline loops: CDR1 SEHNR, CDR2 FQNEAQ (reference sequence). The CDR3 DNA reads as TGTTCCAGCAGCTATGCGTCAGAGACCCAGTACTTC. It yields the protein CSSSYASETQYF.

The CDR3, as DNA: TGTGCCAGCAGCAGGGACAGGGGGAGCTCCTACGAGCAGTACTTC. This gives the protein CASSRDRGSSYEQYF. The V gene is TRBV7-3, the J gene TRBJ2-7; 11 nucleotides agree with TRBD1. Trimming took 5 bases from V and 0 from J; bases not matched to a gene: 3. The CDR3 loop spans 15 amino acids. Germline V gene data show CDR1 as SGHTA and CDR2 as FQGTGA.

The V gene is TRBV4-3, the J gene TRBJ2-4, with 9 nucleotides matching TRBD2. J gave up 8 bases and V 3 bases, and 11 bases lay outside the gene matches. Germline values: CDR1 LGHNA, CDR2 YSLEER. The CDR3 extends over 16 amino acids. Here the CDR3 reads CASSHVLAGTMDIQYF. For the CDR3, the DNA is TGCGCCAGCAGCCATGTGCTAGCGGGAACGATGGACATTCAGTACTTC.

The V call is TRBV29-1, the J call TRBJ1-1; weak D call: TRBD1 (6 bases). There are 13 residues in the CDR3. V lost 4 bases to trimming and J lost 4 bases, with 13 bases between them. Germline loops: CDR1 SQVTM, CDR2 ANQGSEA. The CDR3 DNA follows: TGCAGCGTTGGTTGGGGGCAGGTCACTGAAGCTTTCTTT. Protein: CSVGWGQVTEAFF.

This clone was picked up a small number of times. The rearrangement links TRBV19 to TRBJ1-5; D might be TRBD1 (6 bases). Germline assignment: CDR1 LNHDA and CDR2 SQIVND (reference sequence). The CDR3 extends over 15 amino acids. Trimming cost V 3 bases and J 5 bases, with 14 bases left between them. CDR3 amino acids: CASSIGQYGDQPQHF. For the CDR3, the DNA is TGTGCCAGTAGTATTGGACAGTACGGGGATCAGCCCCAGCATTTT.

The V and J genes are TRBV4-3 and TRBJ2-3; 8 bases are shared with TRBD2. CDR3 size: 16 residues. CDR1 LGHNA and CDR2 YSLEER come from the germline V gene. J was trimmed by 2 bases and V by 5 bases; bases with no gene match: 9. The CDR3 region has the DNA TGCGCCAGCAGCTCCCGGGGGGGCCGCTACACAGATACGCAGTATTTT. Its protein is CASSSRGGRYTDTQYF.

This chain uses TRBV7-9 with TRBJ2-1, with D perhaps matching TRBD1 (5 bases). CDR1 is SEHNR, CDR2 FQNEAQ, per germline (reference sequence). Trimming took 5 bases from V and 11 from J, leaving 19 bases between them. This CDR3 contains 14 residues. CDR3 DNA sequence: TGTGCCAGCAGCCCCGAGCCCGACAGTGGCAAGCAGTTCTTC. Amino acid sequence: CASSPEPDSGKQFF.

Comment on this clone: The same CDR3 can be traced to other DNA sequences in this sample. The chain has TRBV19 and TRBJ1-1; D remains unclear. The germline V gene encodes CDR1 LNHDA and CDR2 SQIVND (reference sequence). The CDR3 is 13 amino acids. Trimming took off 2 bases at V and 0 bases at J, with 4 bases between the two ends. In DNA, the CDR3 is TGTGCCAGTAGTATATCCTTGAACACTGAAGCTTTCTTT. This encodes CASSISLNTEAFF.

The CDR3 reads CASSIRLAGDNEQFF. CDR3 DNA: TGTGCCAGTAGTATACGTCTAGCGGGAGATAATGAGCAGTTCTTC. This sequence joins TRBV19 and TRBJ2-1; TRBD2 matches at 10 bases. The V segment lost 2 bases and the J segment 7 bases; nucleotides outside the gene matches: 5. This CDR3 contains 15 residues. The germline V gene has CDR1 LNHDA and CDR2 SQIVND (reference sequence).

The rearrangement links TRBV15 to TRBJ1-2; TRBD1 matches at 9 bases. This CDR3 has 15 amino acids. Looked up from germline, CDR1 is LNHNV and CDR2 is YYDKDF (reference sequence). With V trimmed by 4 bases and J by 7 bases, 10 bases remained unmatched. CDR3 residues: CATSKNYPGQGGYTF. For the CDR3, the DNA is TGTGCCACCAGCAAGAATTACCCGGGACAGGGTGGCTACACCTTC.

This clone was recorded a few times. The chain carries TRBV5-4 and TRBJ1-6; D may be TRBD1 (5 bases). Germline assignment: CDR1 SGHNT and CDR2 YYREEE (reference sequence). V gave up 3 bases and J gave up 10 bases, with 14 bases separating them. The CDR3 loop spans 14 amino acids. The CDR3 reads CASSSSREGSPLHF. In nucleotides, the CDR3 is TGTGCCAGCAGCTCATCCAGGGAGGGATCACCCCTCCACTTT.